This T cell receptor (beta chain) was recorded in a study of shared clonotypes between healthy human individuals. Measured with immunoSEQ multiplex PCR; TCRdb has only the in-frame clones, and not every one. The sample carries a few million clones, 95% recorded once. V was clipped by 0 bases and J by 2 bases, with 14 bases between them. The CDR3 has 16 amino acids. CDR1 SGHNT and CDR2 YYREEE come from the germline V gene (reference sequence). This clone was detected only once. The chain combines TRBV5-4 with TRBJ1-2, with D possibly being TRBD1 (5 bases). This TCR was recovered from a man between 18 and 35 years old in good health. The sequencing sample was made of naive CD4+ T cells sorted from blood. Specified subset: CD45RA+ positively selected. This CDR3 reads CASSLVGETANYGYTF. The CDR3 DNA reads TGTGCCAGCAGCTTGGTTGGGGAGACAGCAAACTATGGCTACACCTTC.